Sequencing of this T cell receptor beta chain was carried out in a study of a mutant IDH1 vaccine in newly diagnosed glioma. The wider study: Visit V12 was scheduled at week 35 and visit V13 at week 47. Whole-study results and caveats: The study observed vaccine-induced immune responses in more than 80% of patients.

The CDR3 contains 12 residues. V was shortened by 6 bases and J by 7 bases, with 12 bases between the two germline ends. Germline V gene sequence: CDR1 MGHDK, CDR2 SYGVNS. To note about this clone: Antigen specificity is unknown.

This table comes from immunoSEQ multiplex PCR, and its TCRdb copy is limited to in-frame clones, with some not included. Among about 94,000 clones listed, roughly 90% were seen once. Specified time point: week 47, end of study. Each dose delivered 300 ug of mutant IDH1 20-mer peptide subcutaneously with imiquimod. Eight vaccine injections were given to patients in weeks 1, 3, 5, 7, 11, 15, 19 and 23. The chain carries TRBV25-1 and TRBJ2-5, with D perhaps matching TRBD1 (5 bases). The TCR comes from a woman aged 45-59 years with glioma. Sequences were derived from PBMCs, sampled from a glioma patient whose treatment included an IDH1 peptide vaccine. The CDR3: CASSSPRGTQYF. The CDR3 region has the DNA TGTGCCAGCAGCTCCCCTAGGGGGACCCAGTACTTC.